A single sample gave rise to the 10 T cell receptor beta chains below, sequenced in a study of shared clonotypes between healthy human individuals. Clones were sequenced by immunoSEQ multiplex PCR, and TCRdb holds only the in-frame ones, with some missing. The sample yields 2 million to 2.5 million clones, 95% seen once. The sample consisted of naive CD4+ T cells sorted from blood. Subset indicated: CD45RA+ positively selected. These receptors were taken from a man aged 18 to 30 in good health.

The V gene is TRBV2, the J gene TRBJ2-3; D is ambiguous. The CDR3 is 14 amino acids. Trimming pared 6 bases from V and 2 bases from J, leaving 12 bases between. From germline, CDR1 is SNHLY and CDR2 FYNNEI. Here the CDR3 reads CASREIGYTDTQYF. CDR3 DNA sequence: TGTGCCAGCAGGGAGATTGGTTACACAGATACGCAGTATTTT.

The rearrangement uses TRBV9 and TRBJ2-5, with D possibly TRBD1 on 5 matching bases. V was trimmed by 0 bases and J by 8 bases, leaving 14 bases between them. The CDR3 totals 14 residues. In germline, CDR1 is SGDLS, CDR2 YYNGEE. The DNA of the CDR3 is TGTGCCAGCAGCGTAGCTACAGGCTCCCACACCCAGTACTTC. Its protein is CASSVATGSHTQYF.

The rearrangement uses TRBV5-6 and TRBJ1-4, with D perhaps matching TRBD1 (5 bases). The germline V and J ends were trimmed by 0 bases and 8 bases, with 14 bases remaining between them. Germline V gene lookup returns CDR1 SGHDT and CDR2 YYEEEE. This CDR3 is built from 15 residues. The CDR3 sequence is CASSLALSEGEKLFF. The CDR3 DNA reads as TGTGCCAGCAGCTTGGCTCTTTCCGAGGGGGAAAAACTGTTTTTT.

The chain recombines TRBV9 with TRBJ1-3; a weak D match, TRBD1 (5 bases). From germline, CDR1 is SGDLS and CDR2 YYNGEE. The CDR3 has 14 residues. V lost 4 bases and J 2 bases, leaving 10 bases between the germline ends. CDR3 in amino acids: CASSSAGTGNTIYF. CDR3 DNA sequence: TGTGCCAGCAGCTCGGCAGGGACTGGAAACACCATATATTTT.

This clone was seen only once. The chain employs TRBV5-8 and TRBJ1-5, with a tentative D call TRBD1 (6 bases). The V gene lost 4 bases and the J gene lost 3 bases, with 14 bases spanning the gap. Germline V lookup: CDR1 SGHTS, CDR2 YDEGEE. This CDR3 has 15 residues. In nucleotides, the CDR3 is TGTGCCAGCAGCGGAGGCAGGGGCCCCAATCAGCCCCAGCATTTT. Its translation: CASSGGRGPNQPQHF.

This chain connects TRBV11-2 to TRBJ2-2; D gene unclear. Germline values: CDR1 SGHAT, CDR2 FQNNGV. Between the trimmed V and J ends, which lost 3 bases and 6 bases, there was a span of 14 bases. This CDR3 region has 15 residues. The CDR3 nucleotides read TGTGCCAGCAGCTTTTACGCAGTTCTAGCCGGGGAGCTGTTTTTT. Its translation: CASSFYAVLAGELFF.

This chain uses TRBV25-1 with TRBJ2-3; D may be TRBD1 or TRBD2 (7 bases each). The CDR3 is 17 residues long. V was cut by 1 base and J by 4 bases, with 18 bases left in between. Germline V gene sequence: CDR1 MGHDK, CDR2 SYGVNS. The CDR3 spells CASSESQTGRGADTQYF. CDR3 DNA sequence: TGTGCCAGCAGTGAATCCCAGACAGGGAGGGGGGCAGATACGCAGTATTTT.

The rearrangement links TRBV11-3 to TRBJ2-3, with 9 bases lining up with TRBD1. This CDR3 has 15 residues. The germline V gene has CDR1 SGHNT and CDR2 YENEEA. Germline trimming cut 1 base from V and 3 bases from J; bases unmatched to any gene: 2. CDR3 nucleotide sequence: TGTGCCAGCAGCTTAGGGACAGGGGATACAGATACGCAGTATTTT. Translated, it gives CASSLGTGDTDTQYF.

This chain links TRBV29-1 with TRBJ1-1; no firm D call. Germline V CDR1 and CDR2: SQVTM, ANQGSEA. V was cut by 3 bases and J by 0 bases, with 8 bases left in between. The CDR3 has 13 amino acids. CDR3 in amino acids: CSVDGSLNTEAFF. CDR3 DNA sequence: TGCAGCGTTGATGGCAGTCTGAACACTGAAGCTTTCTTT.

This rearrangement joins TRBV7-2 to TRBJ2-1, with D tentatively TRBD2 (5 bases). Germline V gene data show CDR1 as SGHTA and CDR2 as FQGNSA. The CDR3 runs 16 residues. V lost 1 base to trimming and J lost 8 bases, with 18 bases between them. The CDR3 coding sequence is TGTGCCAGCAGCTTAGTTCGTACCCTAGCCGGGGATGAGCAGTTCTTC. Its protein product is CASSLVRTLAGDEQFF.